Listed below are T cell receptor beta chains from one sample, sequenced in a study of early T cells in non-severe SARS-CoV-2 infection. TCRdb analysed the 5' RACE reads with MiXCR anew, one entry per CDR3 protein. The sample lists 55,000 to 75,000 distinct CDR3 sequences, more than 7% occurring once. The specimen sequenced was whole blood. The origin of the receptors is an adult who was a healthcare worker with PCR-confirmed SARS-CoV-2 infection or an uninfected control (not recorded which). Each CDR3 is given with its conserved first and last residue. A D gene is named only where the DNA matches it firmly. Part of the rows lack a size; the others show once, few, many or a class for expanded clones.

few 12 . TRBJ2-2 TRBV2 CASTINTGELFF
many 14 . TRBJ2-3 TRBV7-8 CASSPSGTADTQYF
many 12 . TRBJ2-7 TRBV30 CAWSSSYYEQYF
many 14 . TRBJ2-7 TRBV12-3/TRBV12-4 CASSSGAGLYEQYF
few 16 . TRBJ2-3 TRBV5-1 CASSFLGMSSTDTQYF
. 16 . TRBJ1-1 TRBV15 CATSRDRIWENTEAFF
. 13 . TRBJ2-7 TRBV12-3/TRBV12-4 CASSFSSQYEQYF
many 15 . TRBJ1-1 TRBV7-9 CASSWVQVSNTEAFF
. 14 . TRBJ2-5 TRBV7-2 CASSLSGVGETQYF
. 14 TRBD2 TRBJ2-7 TRBV20-1 CSARDWREDHEQYF
. 16 . TRBJ2-3 TRBV10-3 CAISESPAARTDTQYF
many 12 . TRBJ1-1 TRBV29-1 CSAWAVGTEAFF
. 12 . TRBJ2-3 TRBV6-6 CASSRGEGTQYF
. 14 TRBD2 TRBJ2-1 TRBV20-1 CSAREGSGSNEQFF
many 13 . TRBJ2-3 TRBV20-1 CSATGFSTDTQYF
many 14 . TRBJ2-1 TRBV12-3/TRBV12-4 CASESSGTPGEQFF
. 12 . TRBJ1-2 TRBV6-5 CASKTGSGGYTF
many 15 . TRBJ2-5 TRBV5-1 CASSLALAPQETQYF
many 14 . TRBJ1-1 TRBV7-6 CASSSDRLNTEAFF
many 13 . TRBJ2-1 TRBV7-6 CASSPWARDEQFF
. 16 TRBD2 TRBJ2-2 TRBV7-8 CASNKAGGPDTGELFF
many 14 TRBD1 TRBJ2-5 TRBV29-1 CSADGGQGVETQYF